This T cell receptor (beta chain) was sequenced in a study of vaccination and CD4 T cells after COVID-19. With the Oncomine TCR Beta short-read assay, DNA from cultured CD4+ T cells was sequenced. TCRdb called the PCR reads again in MiXCR, with one record for every CDR3 protein. The sample has about 22,000 distinct CDR3 sequences; 30% to 35% are singletons. Treatment defined: approximately nine-day PBMC culture with coronavirus spike peptide pools or control peptides (ViraFEST assay). The CDR3 is 14 amino acids. V gave up 6 bases and J gave up 4 bases; unmatched junction bases: 8. Germline V gene lookup returns CDR1 SEHNR and CDR2 FQNEAQ (reference sequence). Details on this clonotype: Its antigen is unknown.

The chain combines TRBV7-9 with TRBJ2-7; 8 bases agree with TRBD1. Sequenced input: cultured CD4+ T cells from blood. The receptor's source is a human donor with COVID-19. CDR3 sequence: CASSSQGESYEQYF. The CDR3 DNA sequence: TGTGCCAGCAGTTCACAGGGGGAGTCTTACGAGCAGTACTTC. Variable domain in full (rest from reference TRBV7-9 and TRBJ2-7): DTGVSQNPRHKITKRGQNVTFRCDPISEHNRLYWYRQTLGQGPEFLTYFQNEAQLEKSRLLSDRFSAERPKGSFSTLEIQRTEQGDSAMYLCASSSQGESYEQYFGPGTRLTVT.